This T cell receptor beta chain is drawn from a study of blood T cell repertoires in COVID-19. Study summary: Italy, Spain and the United States were the sources of the convalescent and acute COVID-19 samples. Nucleic acid was either cDNA or gDNA, and it came from T cells, B-cell-depleted T cells, or PBMCs.

This clone appeared a few times. Authors' analysis steps: Reference gene primer amplification yielded estimated nucleated cell counts. Assay used: immunoSEQ multiplex PCR; TCRdb lists only in-frame clones, some missing. The V and J calls and clone size are taken from that table; D and trimming were inferred from the DNA. Of around 140,000 clones in the sample, 80% were seen once. The sequencing sample was made of peripheral blood. This TCR was recovered from a man aged 65 to 85 who had recovered from COVID-19.

The CDR3 is CASSQESGKGELFF. The CDR3 bases are TGTGCCAGCAGCCAAGAATCGGGGAAAGGGGAGCTGTTTTTT. This sequence joins TRBV4-2 and TRBJ2-2, with D maybe TRBD2 (5 bases). Trimming removed 0 bases at V and 8 bases at J, with 10 bases between. Germline CDR1 reads LGHNA; CDR2 reads YNFKEQ. CDR3 length: 14 residues.